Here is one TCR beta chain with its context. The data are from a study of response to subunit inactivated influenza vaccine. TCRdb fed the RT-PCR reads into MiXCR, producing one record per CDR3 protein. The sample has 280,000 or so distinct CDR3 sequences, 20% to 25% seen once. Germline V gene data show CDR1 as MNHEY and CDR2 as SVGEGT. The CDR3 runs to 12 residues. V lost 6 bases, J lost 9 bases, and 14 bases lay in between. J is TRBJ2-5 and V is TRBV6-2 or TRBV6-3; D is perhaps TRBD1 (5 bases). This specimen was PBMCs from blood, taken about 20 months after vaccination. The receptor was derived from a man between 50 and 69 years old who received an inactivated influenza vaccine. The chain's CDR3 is CASSPPKGAQYF. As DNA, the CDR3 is TGTGCCAGCAGCCCCCCCAAAGGGGCCCAGTACTTC.